One and the same sample provided the 2 T cell receptor beta chains below, sequenced in a study of blood T cell repertoires in COVID-19. TCRdb's table, derived via immunoSEQ multiplex PCR, lists solely in-frame clones and lacks some. The table shows 150,000 to 190,000 clones, with approximately 82% occurring only once. Material for sequencing was peripheral blood. These receptors originate from a woman aged 50 to 65 with acute or convalescent COVID-19.

This sequence joins TRBV4-3 and TRBJ2-7, with a weak D call TRBD2 (6 bases). The V and J ends lost 0 bases and 3 bases respectively, with 21 bases between them. Germline V gives CDR1 LGHNA, CDR2 YSLEER. This CDR3 has 18 residues. CDR3 coding DNA: TGCGCCAGCAGCCAAGATTCCAGGAGGGCCGATTGGGACTACGAGCAGTACTTC. Translation gives CASSQDSRRADWDYEQYF.

Remarks on this clone: Other DNA sequences in the sample encode the same CDR3. V gene TRBV3-1 (or the pseudogene TRBV3-2) combines with J gene TRBJ1-3, with D unresolved. This CDR3 spans 14 amino acids. CDR1 is LGHDT and CDR2 is YNNKEL in the germline V gene (reference sequence). The V end lost 3 bases, the J end lost 1 base, and 7 bases lay between the germline ends. Here the CDR3 reads CASSQTGSGNTIYF. CDR3 nucleotide sequence: TGTGCCAGCAGCCAGACGGGATCTGGAAACACCATATATTTT.